This TCR beta chain was profiled in a study of metastatic and nonmetastatic thyroid tumors. Study background: Comparison of repertoires was carried out across blood and tumor or nodule tissue from malignant and benign thyroid patients.

Until they underwent thyroid surgery, no patient had received any treatment. As regards this clone: Its antigen is as yet unknown. The junction and the germline gene differ at one end; a read error may be behind it.

The CDR3 totals 11 residues. Per the germline V gene, CDR1 is KGHDR and CDR2 is SFDVKD. General study findings and limits: When malignant thyroid tumors were compared with benign nodules, TCR beta diversity was reportedly significantly higher in the malignant tumors. This held in both blood and tumor samples.

As processed by the authors: The study took CDR3 differences across clinicopathological groups and made a distant-metastasis classifier for papillary thyroid cancer from them. Using MiXCR, TCRdb re-called clones from the PCR reads. These V and J calls rely on TCRdb rather than the paper's analysis. The data hold roughly 13,000 clones, with less than 30% observed a single time. The chain joins TRBV24-1 to TRBJ2-1; no firm D call. This clonotype was obtained from a female donor with papillary thyroid cancer or a benign thyroid nodule (not recorded which). Some clones in this sample may be carry-over from other donors' samples. Sequenced: tumor tissue. The CDR3 loop is CSTSDYGEQFF. The CDR3 nucleotides are TGTTCCACCAGTGATTACGGTGAGCAGTTCTTC.